This T cell receptor (beta chain) emerged from a study of cytomegalovirus exposure and HLA in healthy donors. Assay used: immunoSEQ multiplex PCR; TCRdb lists only in-frame clones, some missing. The sample includes about 73,000 clones, about 95% of them seen just once. The ends were cut back, 1 base at V and 0 bases at J, with 7 bases in the middle. The CDR3 runs 14 residues. Germline-derived CDR1 and CDR2 are SGDLS and YYNGEE. The chain employs TRBV9 and TRBJ1-1, with a tentative D call TRBD1 (5 bases). The sample comprised PBMCs. The TCR comes from a man between 18 and 29 years old in good health and CMV-seronegative. This CDR3 reads CASSVTTVNTEAFF. CDR3 DNA sequence: TGTGCCAGCAGCGTAACGACAGTGAACACTGAAGCTTTCTTT. The full variable domain, with the rest looked up from reference TRBV9 and TRBJ1-1, is DSGVTQTPKHLITATGQRVTLRCSPRSGDLSVYWYQQSLDQGLQFLIQYYNGEERAKGNILERFSAQQFPDLHSELNLSSLELGDSALYFCASSVTTVNTEAFFGQGTRLTVV.